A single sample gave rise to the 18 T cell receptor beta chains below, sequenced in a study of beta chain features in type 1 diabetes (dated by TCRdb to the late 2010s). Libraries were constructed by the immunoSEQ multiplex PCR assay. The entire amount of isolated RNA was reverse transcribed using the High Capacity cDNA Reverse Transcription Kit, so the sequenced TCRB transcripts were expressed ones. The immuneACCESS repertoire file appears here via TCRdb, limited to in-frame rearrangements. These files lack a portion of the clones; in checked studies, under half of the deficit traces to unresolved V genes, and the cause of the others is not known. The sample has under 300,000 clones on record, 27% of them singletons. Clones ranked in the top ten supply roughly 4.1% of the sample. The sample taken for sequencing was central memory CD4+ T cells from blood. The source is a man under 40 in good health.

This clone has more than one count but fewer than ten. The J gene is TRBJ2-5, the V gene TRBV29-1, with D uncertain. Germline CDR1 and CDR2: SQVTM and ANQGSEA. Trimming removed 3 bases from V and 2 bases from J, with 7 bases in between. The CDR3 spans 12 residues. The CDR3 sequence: CSVEIRQETQYF. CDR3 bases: TGCAGCGTTGAGATCAGACAAGAGACCCAGTACTTC.

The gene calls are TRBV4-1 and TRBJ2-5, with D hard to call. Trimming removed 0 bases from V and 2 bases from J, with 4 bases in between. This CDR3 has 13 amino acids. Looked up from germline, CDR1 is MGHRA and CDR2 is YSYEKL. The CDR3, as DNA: TGCGCCAGCAGCCAAGAAGGACAAGAGACCCAGTACTTC. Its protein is CASSQEGQETQYF.

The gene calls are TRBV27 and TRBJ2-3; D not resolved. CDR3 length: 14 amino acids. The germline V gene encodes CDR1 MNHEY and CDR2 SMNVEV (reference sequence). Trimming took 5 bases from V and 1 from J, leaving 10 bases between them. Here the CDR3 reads CASSPPFGTDTQYF. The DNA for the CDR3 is TGTGCCAGCAGTCCCCCCTTCGGCACAGATACGCAGTATTTT.

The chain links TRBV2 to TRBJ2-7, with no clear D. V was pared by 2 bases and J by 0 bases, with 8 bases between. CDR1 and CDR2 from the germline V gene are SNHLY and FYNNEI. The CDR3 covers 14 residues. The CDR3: CASSELRSSYEQYF. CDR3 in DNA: TGTGCCAGCAGTGAACTAAGGAGCTCCTACGAGCAGTACTTC.

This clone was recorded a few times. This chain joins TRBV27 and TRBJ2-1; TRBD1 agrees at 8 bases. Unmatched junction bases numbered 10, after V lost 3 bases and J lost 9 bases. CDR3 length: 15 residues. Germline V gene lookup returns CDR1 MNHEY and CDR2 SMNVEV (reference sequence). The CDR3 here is CASSFLQGAVIEQFF. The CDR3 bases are TGTGCCAGCAGTTTTCTCCAGGGGGCGGTTATTGAGCAGTTCTTC.

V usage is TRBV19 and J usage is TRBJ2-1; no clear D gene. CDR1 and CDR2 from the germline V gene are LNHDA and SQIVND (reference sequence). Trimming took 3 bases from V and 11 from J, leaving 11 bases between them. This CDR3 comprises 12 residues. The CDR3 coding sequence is TGTGCCAGTAGTATTGGCGACTTTCAGCAGTTCTTC. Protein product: CASSIGDFQQFF.

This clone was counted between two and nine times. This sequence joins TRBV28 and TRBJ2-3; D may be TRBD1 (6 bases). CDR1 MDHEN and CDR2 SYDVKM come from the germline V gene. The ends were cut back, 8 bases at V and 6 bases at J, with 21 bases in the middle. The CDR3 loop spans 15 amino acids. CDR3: CASYDPGVIMDTQYF. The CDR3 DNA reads TGTGCCAGCTACGACCCAGGGGTGATCATGGATACGCAGTATTTT.

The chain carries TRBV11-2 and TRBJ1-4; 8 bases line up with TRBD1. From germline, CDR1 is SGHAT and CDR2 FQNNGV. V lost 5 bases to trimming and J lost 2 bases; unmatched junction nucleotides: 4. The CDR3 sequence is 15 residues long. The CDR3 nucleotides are TGTGCCAGCAGCCTGGACAGGGCTACTAATGAAAAACTGTTTTTT. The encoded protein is CASSLDRATNEKLFF.

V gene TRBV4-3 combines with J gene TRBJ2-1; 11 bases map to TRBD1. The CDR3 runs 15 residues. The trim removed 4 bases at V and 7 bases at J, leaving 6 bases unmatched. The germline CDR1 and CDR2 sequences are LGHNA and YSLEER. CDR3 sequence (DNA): TGCGCCAGCAGCCCCCAGGACAGGGGGCTAAATGAGCAGTTCTTC. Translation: CASSPQDRGLNEQFF.

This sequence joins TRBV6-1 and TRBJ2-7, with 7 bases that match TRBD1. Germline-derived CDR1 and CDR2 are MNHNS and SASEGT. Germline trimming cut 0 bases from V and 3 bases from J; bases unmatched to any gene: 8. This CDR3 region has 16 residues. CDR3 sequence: CASSEAWGQQFYEQYF. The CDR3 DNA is TGTGCCAGCAGTGAAGCGTGGGGACAGCAATTCTACGAGCAGTACTTC.

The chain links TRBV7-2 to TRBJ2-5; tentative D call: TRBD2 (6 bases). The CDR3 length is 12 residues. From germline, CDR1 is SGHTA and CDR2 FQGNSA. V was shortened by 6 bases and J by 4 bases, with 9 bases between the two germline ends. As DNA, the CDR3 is TGTGCCAGCAGTGGGCGGGGAGAGACCCAGTACTTC. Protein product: CASSGRGETQYF.

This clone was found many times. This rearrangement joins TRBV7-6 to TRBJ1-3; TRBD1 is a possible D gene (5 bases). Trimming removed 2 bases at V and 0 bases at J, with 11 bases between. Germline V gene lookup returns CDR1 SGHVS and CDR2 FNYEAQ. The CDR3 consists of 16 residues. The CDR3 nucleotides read TGTGCCAGCAGCTTATCGCCCGGGGGCTCTGGAAACACCATATATTTT. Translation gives CASSLSPGGSGNTIYF.

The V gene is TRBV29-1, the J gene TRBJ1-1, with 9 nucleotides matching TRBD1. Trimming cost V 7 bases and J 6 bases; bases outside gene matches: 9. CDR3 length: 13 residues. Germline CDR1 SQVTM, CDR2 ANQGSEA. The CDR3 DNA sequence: TGCAGCGGGGAACAGGGGGCTACGGCTGAAGCTTTCTTT. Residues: CSGEQGATAEAFF. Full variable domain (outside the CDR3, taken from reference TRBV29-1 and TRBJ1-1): SAVISQKPSRDICQRGTSLTIQCQVDSQVTMMFWYRQQPGQSLTLIATANQGSEATYESGFVIDKFPISRPNLTFSTLTVSNMSPEDSSIYLCSGEQGATAEAFFGQGTRLTVV.

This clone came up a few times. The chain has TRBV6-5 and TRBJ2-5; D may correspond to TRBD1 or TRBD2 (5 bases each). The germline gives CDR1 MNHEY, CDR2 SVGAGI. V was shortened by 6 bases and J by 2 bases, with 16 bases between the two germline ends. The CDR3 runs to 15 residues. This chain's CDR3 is CASRKGTASQETQYF. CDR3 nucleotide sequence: TGTGCCAGCAGGAAAGGGACGGCCTCTCAAGAGACCCAGTACTTC.

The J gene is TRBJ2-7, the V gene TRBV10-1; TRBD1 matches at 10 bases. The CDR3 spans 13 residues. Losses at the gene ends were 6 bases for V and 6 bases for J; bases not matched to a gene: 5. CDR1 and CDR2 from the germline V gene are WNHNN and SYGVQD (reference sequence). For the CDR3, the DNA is TGCGCCAGCAGGGGACAGGGGCCGGGCGAGCAGTACTTC. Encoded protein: CASRGQGPGEQYF.

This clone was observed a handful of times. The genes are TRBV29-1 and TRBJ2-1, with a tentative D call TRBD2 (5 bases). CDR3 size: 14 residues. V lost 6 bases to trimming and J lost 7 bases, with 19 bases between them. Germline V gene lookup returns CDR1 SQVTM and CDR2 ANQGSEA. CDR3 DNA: TGCAGCGTCGACCCGTCTGGCTCGGGAAATGAGCAGTTCTTC. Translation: CSVDPSGSGNEQFF.

The CDR3 is CASSDGGTYNEQFF. CDR3 DNA: TGTGCCAGCAGTGACGGAGGGACTTACAATGAGCAGTTCTTC. The J gene is TRBJ2-1, the V gene TRBV6-4; a possible D gene is TRBD2 (6 bases). The CDR3 contains 14 residues. Looked up from germline, CDR1 is MRHNA and CDR2 is SNTAGT. The V end was cut by 2 bases, the J end by 4 bases, with 9 bases between.

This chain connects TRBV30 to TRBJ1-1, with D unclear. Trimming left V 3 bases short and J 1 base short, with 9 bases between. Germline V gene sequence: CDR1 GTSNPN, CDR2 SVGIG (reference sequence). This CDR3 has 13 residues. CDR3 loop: CAWRFRRNTEAFF. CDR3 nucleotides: TGTGCCTGGAGGTTCCGGAGGAACACTGAAGCTTTCTTT.